This TCR beta chain stems from a study of T-cell reconstitution after alpha-beta-depleted transplantation in children. The sample holds a few counts of this clonotype. Its antigen is undetermined. Findings and caveats of the study: Two months or so post-transplant, alpha-beta T cells reportedly derived from several hundred expanded graft clones.

Using unique molecular identifiers, the investigators prepared the TCRbeta library. MiXCR was run by TCRdb on the PCR reads, yielding one entry per CDR3 protein. The table lists 550,000 to 600,000 distinct CDR3 sequences, approximately 22% of them singletons. The CDR3 covers 13 residues. The V gene lost 5 bases and the J gene lost 9 bases, with 14 bases spanning the gap. Sequencing used PBMCs, mostly from graft donor cells, obtained 360 days after TCRalphabeta/CD19-depleted stem cell transplant. This sequence originates from a boy under two years old who had a stem cell transplant for acute myeloid leukemia, so the T cells may come from the graft donor. The chain carries TRBV12-3 or TRBV12-4 and TRBJ1-5; D is unclear. CDR3 sequence: CASSTNKGLPQHF. Written as DNA, the CDR3 is TGTGCCAGCAGTACCAACAAGGGTCTGCCCCAGCATTTT.